Listed below are T cell receptor beta chains from one sample, sequenced in a study of blood T cells in healthy people across ages. MiXCR, run by TCRdb on the 5' RACE reads, gives a single entry per CDR3 protein. Here the sample spans around 870,000 distinct CDR3 sequences, around 30% being singletons. Sequencing was done on a sample of blood. Receptors originate from a woman aged 80 or over in good health. Each CDR3 is given with its conserved first and last residue. A D gene is named only where the DNA matches it firmly. Some rows have no size entry. The others give once, few or many, or a class for an expanded clone.

V,J,D,size,DNA,CDR3
TRBV27,TRBJ1-6,NA,many,TGTGCCAGCAGTTTAGGCAGGGGTAACTCCTATAATTCACCCCTCCACTTT,CASSLGRGNSYNSPLHF
TRBV7-8,TRBJ1-4,TRBD1,NA,TGTGCCAGCAGCTTAGCGGGGGACAGAGGGGAAAAACTGTTTTTT,CASSLAGDRGEKLFF
TRBV5-1,TRBJ2-2,NA,NA,TGCGCCAGCAGCTCTCCTGCGGGGGCCGGGACCGGGGAGCTGTTTTTT,CASSSPAGAGTGELFF
TRBV6-2/TRBV6-3,TRBJ1-2,NA,many,TGTGCCAGCAGTTACCCCGAGTATGGCTACACCTTC,CASSYPEYGYTF
TRBV28,TRBJ2-5,NA,NA,TGTGCCAGCAGTTCCCGGGGGGCCGGAGAGACCCAGTACTTC,CASSSRGAGETQYF
TRBV20-1,TRBJ1-6,NA,few,TGCAGTGCTAGAGGGTCCGGGGCCGGGTCCTATAATTCACCCCTCCACTTT,CSARGSGAGSYNSPLHF
TRBV27,TRBJ1-4,NA,few,TGTGCCAGCGGAACCGTTTCCGAAAAACTGTTTTTT,CASGTVSEKLFF
TRBV28,TRBJ2-7,NA,NA,TGTGCCAGCAGTTTCTCGGACAGTTACAATGAGCAGTACTTC,CASSFSDSYNEQYF
TRBV19,TRBJ1-2,NA,many,TGTGCCAGTAGTATGGGGCAAGACTATGGCTACACCTTC,CASSMGQDYGYTF
TRBV6-2/TRBV6-3,TRBJ1-1,NA,few,TGTGCCAGCAGTCGCGGAGGGAGTCGACAGAACACTGAAGCTTTCTTT,CASSRGGSRQNTEAFF
TRBV12-3/TRBV12-4,TRBJ2-7,NA,NA,TGTGCCAGCGGACCCTACAATGAGCAGTACTTC,CASGPYNEQYF
TRBV12-3/TRBV12-4,TRBJ2-3,NA,many,TGTGCCAGCAGTTTAGGGACACCCGCCCCAGATACGCAGTATTTT,CASSLGTPAPDTQYF
TRBV11-2,TRBJ2-5,TRBD2,NA,TGTGCCAGCAGCCAGGGGGCTAGCGGGGGCCAGTCCTGTGGAACCCAGTACTTC,CASSQGASGGQSCGTQYF
TRBV6-1,TRBJ2-6,NA,many,TGTGCCAGCAGTGAAGCTGGTTCCTCTGGGGCCAACGTCCTGACTTTC,CASSEAGSSGANVLTF
TRBV12-3/TRBV12-4,TRBJ2-3,NA,NA,TGTGCCAGCAGTACCCGGGAAGGTCGGGGCACAGATGCGCAGTATTTT,CASSTREGRGTDAQYF
TRBV15,TRBJ2-3,NA,NA,TGTGCCACCAGCAACGCTGGAGATACGCAGTATTTT,CATSNAGDTQYF
TRBV11-2,TRBJ1-2,TRBD1,few,TGTGCCAGCAGCTTAGGACAGGGGTATGATGGCTACACCTTC,CASSLGQGYDGYTF
TRBV20-1,TRBJ2-3,NA,many,TGCAGTGCTAGAGTGTCTAGACGGGCGCTCACAGATACGCAGTATTTT,CSARVSRRALTDTQYF
TRBV29-1,TRBJ2-3,TRBD2,many,TGCAGCGTAGGGACTAGCGGGGGTGATACGCAGTATTTT,CSVGTSGGDTQYF
TRBV15,TRBJ1-2,NA,many,TGTGCCACCAGCAGATCAGGGGTCTGGAGCTACACCTTC,CATSRSGVWSYTF
TRBV3-1,TRBJ2-6,NA,NA,TGTGCCAGCAGCCAGAGGGGCTCTGGGGCCAACGTCCCGACTTTC,CASSQRGSGANVPTF
TRBV11-2,TRBJ2-5,NA,NA,TGTGCCAGCAGCTTAAAGGGGTCAGGGGTCGGGCAGTACTTC,CASSLKGSGVGQYF
TRBV6-2/TRBV6-3,TRBJ2-7,NA,NA,TGTGCTAGCAGTTTAGCTCAGGGGATCGCATACAATGAGCAGTACTTC,CASSLAQGIAYNEQYF
TRBV7-2,TRBJ1-1,NA,NA,TGTGCCAGCAGCCCCGTCCCGGAGGGCACTGAAGCTTTCTTT,CASSPVPEGTEAFF
TRBV6-5,TRBJ2-1,NA,NA,TGTGCCTCCGGGTGGGTTGAGACCCAGTTCTTC,CASGWVETQFF
TRBV2,TRBJ2-3,TRBD2,many,TGTGCCAGCAGTTATATACTAGCGGGGGGCACAGATACGCAGTATTTT,CASSYILAGGTDTQYF
TRBV19,TRBJ1-6,TRBD1,once,TGTGCCAGTACTGGACAGGGTTCACCCCTCCACTTT,CASTGQGSPLHF
TRBV7-2,TRBJ1-6,NA,many,TGTGCCAGCAGCTACCTGGACAGACCAAATTCACCCCTCCACTTT,CASSYLDRPNSPLHF
TRBV27,TRBJ1-6,TRBD1,few,TGTGCCAGCAGTTTATTAGCAGGGACAGTCTGGGGAGGCTCACCCCTCCACTTT,CASSLLAGTVWGGSPLHF
TRBV7-2,TRBJ2-3,NA,many,TGTGCCAGCAGCTTAGCGGCGGGGCCCACAGATACGCAGTATTTT,CASSLAAGPTDTQYF
TRBV25-1,TRBJ1-2,NA,many,TGTGCCAGCAGTGAATTCAGGCATGGCTACACCTTC,CASSEFRHGYTF
TRBV6-6,TRBJ2-7,NA,many,TGTGCCAGCAGTTACTCAAGGCAGGGGAGTTACGAGCAGTACTTC,CASSYSRQGSYEQYF
TRBV20-1,TRBJ1-5,TRBD1,few,TGCAGTGCTAGCAAAGGACAGGGAGTTCAGCCCCAGCATTTT,CSASKGQGVQPQHF
TRBV30,TRBJ2-7,NA,NA,TGTGCCTGGAGGAAGGGACGGGAGAGCTCCTACGAGCAGTACTTC,CAWRKGRESSYEQYF
TRBV7-2,TRBJ2-5,NA,many,TGTGCCAGCAGCTCATTTGGGTGGGGGAACCAAGAGACCCAGTACTTC,CASSSFGWGNQETQYF
TRBV2,TRBJ1-6,NA,few,TGTGCCAGCGTCTGGGGGCGTAATTCACCCCTCCACTTT,CASVWGRNSPLHF
TRBV7-2,TRBJ2-2,NA,NA,TGTGCCAGCAGCCAGGACTCAACTGTATTCACCGGGGAGCTGTTTTTT,CASSQDSTVFTGELFF